This passage covers 14 T cell receptor beta chains from one sample sequenced in a study of T cell responses to AZD1222 COVID-19 vaccine listed by TCRdb under 2021. The time point label for this specimen denotes: baseline before first vaccination. Library preparation employed the immunoSEQ multiplex PCR assay. Sourced from immuneACCESS, this table was stored by TCRdb with only in-frame sequences that have V and J called. A share of the clones is absent; for the studies checked, an unresolved V gene accounts for under half, and the remainder has no known explanation. This sample is represented by roughly 140,000 clones; around 91% of them were singletons. Approximately 4.5% of the sample goes to the ten largest clones. Here the sequenced sample was peripheral blood, taken on day 0 of AZD1222 vaccination. All receptors come from an adult in good health.

CDR3 in DNA: TGTGCCAGCAGTCCGAGCCCAACCTACGAGCAGTACTTC. It encodes CASSPSPTYEQYF. The V call is TRBV3-1 (or the pseudogene TRBV3-2), the J call TRBJ2-7, with D unresolved. The length of the CDR3 is 13 residues. V lost 6 bases and J 2 bases, leaving 11 bases between the germline ends. Germline V CDR1 and CDR2: LGHDT, YNNKEL (reference sequence).

This chain connects TRBV10-3 to TRBJ2-2; TRBD1 matches 9 bases. The length of the CDR3 is 15 residues. Germline CDR1 ENHRY, CDR2 SYGVKD. V dropped 11 bases and J dropped 4; count of bases not matched to a gene: 11. DNA for the CDR3: TGTGCCGGGAACTACAGGGGGCCGGGCACCGGGGAGCTGTTTTTT. Translating gives CAGNYRGPGTGELFF.

This sequence joins TRBV19 and TRBJ2-1; TRBD2 agrees at 13 bases. The V gene's germline CDR1 is LNHDA and CDR2 SQIVND (reference sequence). The CDR3 has 19 amino acids. The V gene end was trimmed by 4 bases and the J gene end by 8 bases; junction bases not matched to a gene: 17. For the CDR3, the DNA is TGTGCCAGTAGTACGTCCCATCCTGGACTAGCGGGAGCGGAAGATGAGCAGTTCTTC. Translated, it gives CASSTSHPGLAGAEDEQFF.

The rearrangement joins TRBV6-1 to TRBJ1-2; no firm D call. Per germline, CDR1 MNHNS and CDR2 SASEGT. The V end was cut by 0 bases, the J end by 5 bases, with 7 bases between. This CDR3 is 13 amino acids long. The CDR3 loop is CASSEARGYGYTF. CDR3 DNA sequence: TGTGCCAGCAGTGAAGCGCGTGGGTATGGCTACACCTTC.

This sequence joins TRBV5-4 and TRBJ1-2, with a weak D call TRBD1 (5 bases). Germline assignment: CDR1 SGHNT and CDR2 YYREEE (reference sequence). The V end was cut by 4 bases, the J end by 14 bases, with 18 bases between. The CDR3 is made up of 12 amino acids. The CDR3 reads CASSPSGRGWTF. Here the CDR3 DNA reads TGTGCCAGCAGCCCGTCGGGACGGGGGTGGACCTTC. Full variable domain (remainder filled in from reference TRBV5-4 and TRBJ1-2): ETGVTQSPTHLIKTRGQQVTLRCSSQSGHNTVSWYQQALGQGPQFIFQYYREEENGRGNFPPRFSGLQFPNYSSELNVNALELDDSALYLCASSPSGRGWTFGSGTRLTVV.

This chain links TRBV19 with TRBJ1-2; 10 bases fit TRBD1. The V gene end was trimmed by 6 bases and the J gene end by 2 bases; junction bases not matched to a gene: 3. Germline lookup yields CDR1 LNHDA and CDR2 SQIVND (reference sequence). The CDR3 is 14 amino acids. CDR3 bases: TGTGCCAGTAGCCTGACAGGGGGCAACTATGGCTACACCTTC. Translated: CASSLTGGNYGYTF.

The V and J genes are TRBV27 and TRBJ2-7, with unresolved D. CDR3 length: 15 amino acids. Germline lookup yields CDR1 MNHEY and CDR2 SMNVEV (reference sequence). The V end lost 6 bases, the J end lost 4 bases, and 19 bases lay between the germline ends. CDR3: CASSPSVQRAYEQYF. CDR3 nucleotide sequence: TGTGCCAGCAGCCCTTCTGTCCAGCGCGCATACGAGCAGTACTTC.

Points on this clone: This sample includes further DNA sequences coding for the same CDR3. The chain is built from TRBV12-3 or TRBV12-4 and TRBJ1-2; D unresolved. The V end lost 1 base, the J end lost 4 bases, and 7 bases lay between the germline ends. The CDR3 has 13 residues. CDR3 loop: CASSLGGSYGYTF. The CDR3 bases are TGTGCCAGCAGTTTAGGCGGTTCCTATGGCTACACCTTC.

V usage is TRBV29-1 and J usage is TRBJ2-1; the D is unclear. This CDR3 is 13 amino acids long. The germline V gene encodes CDR1 SQVTM and CDR2 ANQGSEA. Trimming shortened V by 4 bases and J by 8 bases, and 15 bases separated the two germline ends. The CDR3 protein is CSVGLVGADEQFF. CDR3 bases: TGCAGCGTTGGGTTAGTTGGTGCGGATGAGCAGTTCTTC.

V usage is TRBV14 and J usage is TRBJ2-2; 7 nucleotides line up with TRBD1. Trimming at V came to 4 bases and at J to 4 bases, leaving 12 bases not matched to a gene. The CDR3 length is 17 residues. Looked up from germline, CDR1 is SGHDN and CDR2 is FVKESK. The CDR3 region is CASSRFKATGTTGELFF. The CDR3 region has the DNA TGTGCCAGCAGCCGCTTCAAGGCGACAGGGACCACCGGGGAGCTGTTTTTT. The complete variable domain, with remaining parts taken from reference TRBV14 and TRBJ2-2, reads EAGVTQFPSHSVIEKGQTVTLRCDPISGHDNLYWYRRVMGKEIKFLLHFVKESKQDESGMPNNRFLAERTGGTYSTLKVQPAELEDSGVYFCASSRFKATGTTGELFFGEGSRLTVL.

This clone was seen only once. The chain combines TRBV13 with TRBJ2-7; D possibly corresponds to TRBD2 (5 bases). Germline V gene lookup returns CDR1 PRHDT and CDR2 FYEKMQ (reference sequence). V gave up 3 bases and J gave up 3 bases, with 15 bases separating them. The CDR3 spans 15 residues. The CDR3 DNA follows: TGTGCCAGCAGCTTTTTCACTAGTTCGAACTACGAGCAGTACTTC. Its protein is CASSFFTSSNYEQYF.

This chain links TRBV19 with TRBJ2-1; tentatively, D is TRBD1 (5 bases). CDR3 length: 15 amino acids. Trimming pared 3 bases from V and 3 bases from J, leaving 12 bases between. From germline, CDR1 is LNHDA and CDR2 SQIVND (reference sequence). The CDR3 coding sequence is TGTGCCAGTAGTATCGGGCAGGGCCGCTACAATGAGCAGTTCTTC. Amino acid sequence: CASSIGQGRYNEQFF. Complete variable domain (other parts from reference TRBV19 and TRBJ2-1): DGGITQSPKYLFRKEGQNVTLSCEQNLNHDAMYWYRQDPGQGLRLIYYSQIVNDFQKGDIAEGYSVSREKKESFPLTVTSAQKNPTAFYLCASSIGQGRYNEQFFGPGTRLTVL.

This clone has only one observation. The V gene is TRBV9, the J gene TRBJ2-5, with 9 positions matching TRBD1. Germline CDR1 is SGDLS and CDR2 is YYNGEE. V gave up 1 base and J gave up 3 bases; unmatched junction bases: 4. The CDR3 covers 15 residues. This CDR3 is CASSVSGTGKETQYF. The CDR3 bases are TGTGCCAGCAGCGTATCAGGGACAGGGAAAGAGACCCAGTACTTC. Looking up the rest from reference TRBV9 and TRBJ2-5 gives the full variable domain: DSGVTQTPKHLITATGQRVTLRCSPRSGDLSVYWYQQSLDQGLQFLIQYYNGEERAKGNILERFSAQQFPDLHSELNLSSLELGDSALYFCASSVSGTGKETQYFGPGTRLLVL.

The gene calls are TRBV6-5 and TRBJ1-5; D gene unclear. The germline V gene encodes CDR1 MNHEY and CDR2 SVGAGI. The CDR3 spans 16 residues. The V gene lost 4 bases and the J gene lost 3 bases, with 16 bases spanning the gap. The CDR3 coding sequence is TGTGCCAGCAGTTCCCAACCCGCAACGGTCAATCAGCCCCAGCATTTT. Residues: CASSSQPATVNQPQHF.